This record looks at one TCR beta chain sequence and its context. Its cognate antigen is unknown. The data stem from a study of regulatory T cells in long-lasting Graves disease. Regarding the study as a whole: Lower TCR diversity was seen in persistent Graves' patients than in newly diagnosed ones. Possibly, accuracy suffered from the small sample size.

Construction of TCR beta libraries relied on iRepertoire HTBI primers and on Arm-PCR targeting CDR3 regions. TCRdb re-derived calls from the multiplex PCR reads in MiXCR, one entry per CDR3 protein. The data contain some 500,000 distinct CDR3 sequences, about 16% of them seen just once; the ten biggest clones take up approximately 25%. The time point is: newly diagnosed GD, antithyroid drugs for less than 3 months. RNA isolated from PBMCs was used to make the TCR library. Investigators report Graves' disease was diagnosed under American Thyroid Association guidelines. V shed 6 bases and J shed 4 bases, with 13 bases lying between them. The germline V gene has CDR1 SGHDN and CDR2 FVKESK. The CDR3 has 15 amino acids. These data were likewise used in another study, on T cells in Graves' hyperthyroidism and ophthalmopathy.

The clonotype was recovered from a woman aged 35-65 years with Graves disease. Sample: peripheral blood mononuclear cells (PBMCs), taken at new diagnosis, from a patient treated with antithyroid drugs. The V and J genes are TRBV14 and TRBJ1-6; D not certain. For the CDR3, the DNA is TGTGCCAGCAGTTCCCTCGGACTGTATAATTCACCCCTCCACTTT. Its translation is CASSSLGLYNSPLHF.